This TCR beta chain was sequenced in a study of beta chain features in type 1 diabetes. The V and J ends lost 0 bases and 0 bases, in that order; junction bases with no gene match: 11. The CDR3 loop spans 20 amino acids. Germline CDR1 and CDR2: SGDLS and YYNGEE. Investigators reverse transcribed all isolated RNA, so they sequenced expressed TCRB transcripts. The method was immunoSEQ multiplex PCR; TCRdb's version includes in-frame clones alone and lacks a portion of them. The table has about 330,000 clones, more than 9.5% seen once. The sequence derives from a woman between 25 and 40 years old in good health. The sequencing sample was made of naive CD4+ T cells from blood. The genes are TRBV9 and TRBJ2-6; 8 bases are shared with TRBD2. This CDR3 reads CASSVGGVSGDYSGANVLTF. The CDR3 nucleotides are TGTGCCAGCAGCGTAGGAGGGGTTAGCGGGGACTACTCTGGGGCCAACGTCCTGACTTTC.